The clone carrying this TCR beta chain was observed at least ten times. The antigen is unknown. These data originate in a study of metastatic and nonmetastatic thyroid tumors. Study-wide context: The study looked at repertoires side by side in blood and in tumor or nodule tissue from malignant and benign thyroid patients. The study's findings and limits: Across blood and tumor, TCR beta diversity in malignant thyroid tumors was reportedly significantly higher than in benign nodules.

The V and J ends lost 5 bases and 7 bases, in that order; junction bases with no gene match: 10. This CDR3 has 15 residues. The germline CDR1 and CDR2 sequences are MNHNS and SASEGT. Thyroid surgery was performed in patients who had received no treatment beforehand. TCRdb ran MiXCR on the PCR reads. The table includes 26,000 or so clones, around 3.9% detected once. Sequences were obtained from blood. This rearrangement joins TRBV6-1 to TRBJ2-1, with TRBD1 matching 8 bases. This receptor was taken from a male donor with papillary thyroid cancer or a benign thyroid nodule (not recorded which). Some clones in this sample may be carry-over from other donors' samples. This chain's CDR3 is CASSYLDRVGNEQFF. Written as DNA, the CDR3 is TGTGCCAGCAGTTATCTGGACAGGGTGGGGAATGAGCAGTTCTTC.